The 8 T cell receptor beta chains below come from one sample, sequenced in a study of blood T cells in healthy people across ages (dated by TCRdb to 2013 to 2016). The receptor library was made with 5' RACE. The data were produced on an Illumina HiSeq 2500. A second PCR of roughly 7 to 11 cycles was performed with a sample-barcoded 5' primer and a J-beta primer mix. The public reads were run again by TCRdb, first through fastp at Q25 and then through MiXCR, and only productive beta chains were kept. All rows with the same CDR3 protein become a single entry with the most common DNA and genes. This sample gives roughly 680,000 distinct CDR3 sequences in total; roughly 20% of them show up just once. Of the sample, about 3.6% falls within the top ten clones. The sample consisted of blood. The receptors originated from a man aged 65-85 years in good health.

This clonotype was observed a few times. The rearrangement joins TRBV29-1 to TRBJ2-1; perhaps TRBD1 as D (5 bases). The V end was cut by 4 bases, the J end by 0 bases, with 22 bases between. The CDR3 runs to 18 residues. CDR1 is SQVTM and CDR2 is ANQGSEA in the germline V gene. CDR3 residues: CSVARGLNLHSSYNEQFF. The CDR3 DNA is TGCAGCGTTGCAAGGGGTCTCAACCTTCACAGCTCCTACAATGAGCAGTTCTTC.

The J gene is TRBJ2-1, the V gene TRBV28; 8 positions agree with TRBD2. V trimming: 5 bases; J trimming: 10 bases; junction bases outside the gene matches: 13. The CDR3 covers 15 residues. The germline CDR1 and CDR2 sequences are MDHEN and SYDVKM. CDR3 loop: CASSLSGGTMGEQFF. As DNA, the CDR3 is TGTGCCAGCAGTCTAAGCGGGGGCACAATGGGCGAGCAGTTCTTC.

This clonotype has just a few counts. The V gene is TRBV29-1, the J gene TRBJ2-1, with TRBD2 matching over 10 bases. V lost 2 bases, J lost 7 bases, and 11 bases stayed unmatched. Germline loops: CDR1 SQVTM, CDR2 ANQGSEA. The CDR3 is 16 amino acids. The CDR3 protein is CSVEFTPGLAINEQFF. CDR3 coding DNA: TGCAGCGTTGAATTTACCCCGGGACTAGCGATAAATGAGCAGTTCTTC.

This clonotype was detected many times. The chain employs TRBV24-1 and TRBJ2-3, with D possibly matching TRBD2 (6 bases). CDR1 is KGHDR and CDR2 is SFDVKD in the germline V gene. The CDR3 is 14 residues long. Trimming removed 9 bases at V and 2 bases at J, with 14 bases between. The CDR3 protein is CATHSGDYTDTQYF. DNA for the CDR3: TGTGCCACCCACTCGGGAGACTACACAGATACGCAGTATTTT.

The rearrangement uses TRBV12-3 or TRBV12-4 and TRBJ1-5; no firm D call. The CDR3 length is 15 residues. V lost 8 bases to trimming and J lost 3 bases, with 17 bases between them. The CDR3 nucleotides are TGTGCCAGCCGGAAGGACGCTGGGAACAATCAGCCCCAGCATTTT. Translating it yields CASRKDAGNNQPQHF.

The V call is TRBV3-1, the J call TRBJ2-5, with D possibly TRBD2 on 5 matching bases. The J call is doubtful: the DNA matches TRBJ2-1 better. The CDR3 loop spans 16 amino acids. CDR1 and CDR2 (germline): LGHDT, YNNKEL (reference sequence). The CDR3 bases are TGTGCCAGCAGCCAAGGACCCGGGAAAGCGCACAATGAGCAGTTCTTC. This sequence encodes CASSQGPGKAHNEQFF.

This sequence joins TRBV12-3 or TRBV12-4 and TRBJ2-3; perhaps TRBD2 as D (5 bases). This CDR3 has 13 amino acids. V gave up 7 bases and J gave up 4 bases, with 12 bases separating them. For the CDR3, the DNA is TGTGCCAGCACGAGGGATTTTCCAGATACGCAGTATTTT. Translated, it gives CASTRDFPDTQYF.

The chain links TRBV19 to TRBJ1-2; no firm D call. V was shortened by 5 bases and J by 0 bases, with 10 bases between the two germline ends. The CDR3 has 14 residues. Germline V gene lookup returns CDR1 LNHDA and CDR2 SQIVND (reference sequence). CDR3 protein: CASSPGLANYGYTF. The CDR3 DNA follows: TGTGCCAGTAGTCCGGGCCTAGCTAACTATGGCTACACCTTC. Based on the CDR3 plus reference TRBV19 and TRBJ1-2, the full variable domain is DGGITQSPKYLFRKEGQNVTLSCEQNLNHDAMYWYRQDPGQGLRLIYYSQIVNDFQKGDIAEGYSVSREKKESFPLTVTSAQKNPTAFYLCASSPGLANYGYTFGSGTRLTVV.